This TCR beta chain came from a study of siplizumab effects on memory and regulatory T cells. Germline assignment: CDR1 SEHNR and CDR2 FQNEAQ (reference sequence). This CDR3 region has 16 residues. The V gene end was trimmed by 2 bases and the J gene end by 7 bases; junction bases not matched to a gene: 9. Some clones are missing from TCRdb's copy, which holds only in-frame ones; the method was immunoSEQ multiplex PCR. The sample carries tens of thousands of clones, 88% recorded once. V is TRBV7-9 and J is TRBJ1-4; 8 bases agree with TRBD1. This TCR derives from a human donor in good health. The sequencing sample was made of Tregs sorted from blood. The CDR3 sequence: CASSLRGQGRSEKLFF. In DNA, the CDR3 is TGTGCCAGCAGCTTAAGAGGACAGGGACGAAGTGAAAAACTGTTTTTT. Filled out from reference TRBV7-9 and TRBJ1-4, the complete variable domain reads DTGVSQNPRHKITKRGQNVTFRCDPISEHNRLYWYRQTLGQGPEFLTYFQNEAQLEKSRLLSDRFSAERPKGSFSTLEIQRTEQGDSAMYLCASSLRGQGRSEKLFFGSGTQLSVL.